Listed here are 27 T cell receptor beta chains from one sample, sequenced in a study of T cell clonality in common variable immunodeficiency. TCRdb's table, derived via immunoSEQ multiplex PCR, lists solely in-frame clones and lacks some. The sample has approximately 56,000 clones, none seen only once. The specimen was peripheral blood mononuclear cells. Receptors originate from a person aged 18 to 75 in good health.

With respect to this clone: The junction does not match germline at one end; this may be a read error. Sequencing ends 3 residues short of the CDR3 end; the germline J gene provides the rest. The V call is TRBV7-2, the J call TRBJ2-1; tentatively, D is TRBD2 (5 bases). CDR1 and CDR2 from the germline V gene are SGHTA and FQGNSA. The CDR3 is 14 amino acids. The CDR3 sequence: CARSADRTFNEQFF. The sequenced CDR3 bases are TGTGCCCGCAGCGCCGACCGGACTTTCAATGAG.

This clone was recorded many times. The CDR3 goes on 3 residues after the read ends, and that part is filled in from the germline J gene. This chain joins TRBV20-1 and TRBJ1-2; TRBD1 is a possible D gene (5 bases). The CDR3 has 14 amino acids. Per germline, CDR1 DFQATT and CDR2 SNEGSKA (reference sequence). Deletions cut 1 base from V and 7 bases from J, with 16 bases between. Here the CDR3 reads CSARGGVIGRGYTF. The DNA read from the CDR3 is TGCAGTGCTAGAGGGGGGGTTATTGGGCGTGGC.

With respect to this clone: The read comes to an end 3 residues before the CDR3 does, leaving the germline J gene to fill in the end. The chain links TRBV7-9 to TRBJ2-7, with 8 positions matching TRBD1. The CDR3 has 15 residues. The germline V gene has CDR1 SEHNR and CDR2 FQNEAQ (reference sequence). The V and J ends lost 0 bases and 4 bases, in that order; junction bases with no gene match: 5. The covered CDR3 bases are TGTGCCAGCAGCTTAGCCGGGACAGGTACTTACGAG. Its translation: CASSLAGTGTYE. The complete CDR3 reads CASSLAGTGTYEQYF.

This clone was observed at least ten times. The CDR3 is cut off 3 residues early in the read; its end comes from the germline J gene. The chain carries TRBV20-1 and TRBJ2-3; maybe TRBD2 (5 bases). The CDR3 covers 14 residues. Germline CDR1 reads DFQATT; CDR2 reads SNEGSKA (reference sequence). The V gene lost 6 bases and the J gene lost 3 bases, with 16 bases spanning the gap. CDR3 DNA (partial): TGCAGTGCGCACACCCCTGAGCGGACAGATACG. Translating gives CSAHTPERTDT. The full CDR3 protein is CSAHTPERTDTQYF.

In regard to this clone: The missing CDR3 end, 3 residues past where the read stops, is filled in from the germline J gene. V and J are TRBV10-3 and TRBJ2-1; TRBD2 matches at 16 bases. Germline CDR1 is ENHRY and CDR2 is SYGVKD. Losses at the gene ends were 6 bases for V and 9 bases for J; bases not matched to a gene: 11. The CDR3 covers 17 residues. CDR3 residues: CAISLGTSGRARGEQFF. The sequenced part of the CDR3 DNA is TGTGCCATCAGCCTCGGGACTAGCGGGAGGGCCCGCGGTGAG.

Only a few counts were recorded for this clone. The CDR3 end lies 3 residues beyond the end of the read and is filled in from the germline J gene. V and J are TRBV6-2 or TRBV6-3 and TRBJ2-3; 16 nucleotides agree with TRBD2. Trimming cost V 10 bases and J 5 bases; bases outside gene matches: 3. Germline values: CDR1 MNHEY, CDR2 SVGEGT. CDR3 length: 14 amino acids. Partial CDR3 DNA: TGTGCCACCGGGACTAGCGGGGGGGGAGATACG. It encodes CATGTSGGGDT. The full CDR3 reads CATGTSGGGDTQYF.

This clone occurred a few times. Read sequence stops 3 residues before the CDR3 end, and the germline J gene provides the missing end. The chain couples TRBV2 to TRBJ2-7, with 10 bases fitting TRBD1. V lost 5 bases, J lost 6 bases, and 13 bases stayed unmatched. The CDR3 extends over 16 amino acids. CDR1 is SNHLY, CDR2 FYNNEI, per germline. The sequenced part of the CDR3 DNA is TGTGCCAGCAGTTTAGAGGGGGACAGGGGTTTTAGCGAG. Translation gives CASSLEGDRGFSE. The whole CDR3 sequence is CASSLEGDRGFSEQYF.

This clone was seen at least ten times. The covered CDR3 bases are TGTGCCAGCAGGGAATCTAGCAGAGGGAGCACAGATACG. This codes for CASRESSRGSTDT. The CDR3 in its entirety is CASRESSRGSTDTQYF. J is TRBJ2-3 and V is TRBV5-4; D might be TRBD2 (5 bases). The observed sequence ends 3 residues before the CDR3 terminus, with the missing tail filled in from the germline J gene. There are 16 residues in the CDR3. In germline, CDR1 is SGHNT, CDR2 YYREEE (reference sequence). Trimming pared 5 bases from V and 0 bases from J, leaving 16 bases between.

This clone was observed at least ten times. The read finishes 3 residues shy of the CDR3 end, and the germline J gene is used to complete it. V is TRBV7-9 and J is TRBJ1-2; 9 bases match TRBD1. CDR3 length equals 14 residues. Germline V CDR1 and CDR2: SEHNR, FQNEAQ (reference sequence). V shed 5 bases and J 7 bases; nucleotides not matched to a gene: 8. The part of the CDR3 DNA that was read is TGTGCCAGCAGCGCGGAACAGGGGGCTGGTGGC. Amino acid sequence: CASSAEQGAGG. The whole CDR3 is CASSAEQGAGGYTF.

This clone was observed at least ten times. Read coverage stops 3 residues before the CDR3 terminus; the germline J gene supplies the remainder. This sequence joins TRBV7-6 and TRBJ2-7; 9 bases line up with TRBD2. The trim removed 5 bases at V and 4 bases at J, leaving 9 bases unmatched. The CDR3 contains 15 residues. Germline V gives CDR1 SGHVS, CDR2 FNYEAQ. The part of the CDR3 DNA that was read is TGTGCCAGCAGCGTGAATATAGCGGGGGATTACGAG. Protein product: CASSVNIAGDYE. In full, the CDR3 is CASSVNIAGDYEQYF.

Ten or more counts support this clone. CDR3 protein: CASSLNPRLAGVSYNEQFF. Incomplete CDR3 DNA: TGCGCCAGCAGCTTGAATCCCCGACTAGCGGGAGTATCCTACAATGAG. The chain is built from TRBV5-1 and TRBJ2-1; 12 nucleotides line up with TRBD2. The read terminates 3 residues before the CDR3 end, so the remaining end is supplied by the germline J gene. Losses at the gene ends were 1 base for V and 1 base for J; bases not matched to a gene: 9. The CDR3 loop spans 19 amino acids. The germline CDR1 and CDR2 sequences are SGHRS and YFSETQ.

The sample holds many counts of this clone. The CDR3 goes on 3 residues after the read ends, and that part is filled in from the germline J gene. The V gene is TRBV5-1, the J gene TRBJ1-2; 7 nucleotides agree with TRBD1. CDR1 and CDR2 (germline): SGHRS, YFSETQ. The CDR3 length is 14 residues. Partial CDR3 DNA: TGCGCCAGCAGCTTAACCGGGACAGATATGGGC. This codes for CASSLTGTDMG. The entire CDR3 is CASSLTGTDMGYTF.

This clone was seen a handful of times. At one end, the junction sequence differs from germline, possibly due to a read error. Read coverage stops 3 residues before the CDR3 terminus; the germline J gene supplies the remainder. Other DNA sequences in the sample encode the same CDR3. The J gene is TRBJ1-2, the V gene TRBV7-9; TRBD1 matches at 8 bases. The germline V gene encodes CDR1 SEHNR and CDR2 FQNEAQ (reference sequence). This CDR3 region has 14 residues. The part of the CDR3 DNA that was read is TGTGCTAGCAGCTCCCGGACAGGGTGGGATGGC. This codes for CASSSRTGWDG. The CDR3, in full, reads CASSSRTGWDGYTF. Complete variable domain (other parts from reference TRBV7-9 and TRBJ1-2): DTGVSQNPRHKITKRGQNVTFRCDPISEHNRLYWYRQTLGQGPEFLTYFQNEAQLEKSRLLSDRFSAERPKGSFSTLEIQRTEQGDSAMYLCASSSRTGWDGYTFGSGTRLTVV.

This clone was found many times. The read terminates 3 residues before the CDR3 end, so the remaining end is supplied by the germline J gene. The chain couples TRBV20-1 to TRBJ2-2, with TRBD1 identical over 8 bases. Germline V gene data show CDR1 as DFQATT and CDR2 as SNEGSKA (reference sequence). The CDR3 is 16 residues long. CDR3 DNA, as far as it was read: TGCAGTGCTAGAGGCCGACAGGGGTTACCTACGGGAGAG. Translated: CSARGRQGLPTGE. The whole CDR3 reads CSARGRQGLPTGELFF.

This clone was seen repeatedly, ten times or more. The sequenced fragment ends 3 residues before the CDR3 boundary, so the rest is inferred from the germline J gene. The chain combines TRBV6-2 or TRBV6-3 with TRBJ2-2, with 7 bases that match TRBD1. Germline values: CDR1 MNHEY, CDR2 SVGEGT. Trimming cost V 7 bases and J 3 bases; bases outside gene matches: 11. The CDR3 spans 16 residues. The DNA read from the CDR3 is TGTGCCAGCACCCCCCTTGGGACAGCCGACACCGGGGAG. It translates to CASTPLGTADTGE. In full, the CDR3 reads CASTPLGTADTGELFF.

This clone was detected many times. The read terminates 3 residues before the CDR3 end, so the remaining end is supplied by the germline J gene. The chain joins TRBV18 to TRBJ2-3, with D perhaps matching TRBD1 (5 bases). In germline, CDR1 is KGHSH, CDR2 LQKENI. The CDR3 totals 16 residues. Deletions cut 1 base from V and 2 bases from J, with 13 bases between. CDR3 bases read: TGTGCCAGCTCACCACGTGTGAAAGGGGCCACAGATACG. It yields the protein CASSPRVKGATDT. The whole CDR3 sequence reads CASSPRVKGATDTQYF.

This clone was seen repeatedly, ten times or more. The read gets to within 3 residues of the CDR3 end, and the germline J gene fills in the rest. The V call is TRBV19, the J call TRBJ2-5; 9 positions match TRBD1. There are 14 residues in the CDR3. J was trimmed by 7 bases and V by 5 bases; bases with no gene match: 8. CDR1 is LNHDA and CDR2 is SQIVND in the germline V gene (reference sequence). Incomplete CDR3 DNA: TGTGCCAGTAGTCGTACAGGGGGCCGTGGGACC. As protein: CASSRTGGRGT. The whole CDR3 protein reads CASSRTGGRGTQYF.

This clone was seen many times. The CDR3 goes on 3 residues after the read ends, and that part is filled in from the germline J gene. The rearrangement links TRBV20-1 to TRBJ1-2, with D possibly TRBD1 on 6 matching bases. Looked up from germline, CDR1 is DFQATT and CDR2 is SNEGSKA (reference sequence). The ends were cut back, 0 bases at V and 3 bases at J, with 20 bases in the middle. The CDR3 extends over 17 amino acids. The CDR3: CSARDSSRGSAYYGYTF. CDR3 DNA, as far as it was read: TGCAGTGCTAGAGATAGCTCCAGGGGATCAGCTTACTATGGC.

This clone was seen ten or more times. The CDR3 end lies 3 residues beyond the end of the read and is filled in from the germline J gene. The chain carries TRBV7-9 and TRBJ1-5; 7 positions match TRBD1. CDR3 length equals 14 residues. CDR1 and CDR2 (germline): SEHNR, FQNEAQ (reference sequence). J gave up 2 bases and V 5 bases, and 3 bases lay outside the gene matches. The CDR3 here is CASSLGQGNQPQHF. The part of the CDR3 DNA that was read is TGTGCCAGCAGCCTAGGACAGGGCAATCAGCCC.

This clone occurred many times. Sequencing ends 3 residues short of the CDR3 end; the germline J gene provides the rest. This chain joins TRBV5-1 and TRBJ2-1; 11 positions agree with TRBD2. Trimming at V came to 6 bases and at J to 7 bases, leaving 15 bases not matched to a gene. The CDR3 loop spans 17 amino acids. Germline CDR1 SGHRS, CDR2 YFSETQ. Partial CDR3 DNA: TGCGCCAGCAAGACTAGCGGGACGCCCCGACGTGGGAATGAG. Its protein is CASKTSGTPRRGNE. The complete CDR3 protein is CASKTSGTPRRGNEQFF.

There are a few counts of this clone. The missing CDR3 end, 3 residues past where the read stops, is filled in from the germline J gene. The chain combines TRBV6-2 or TRBV6-3 with TRBJ2-1, with 8 bases lining up with TRBD2. The CDR3 loop spans 14 amino acids. The germline V gene encodes CDR1 MNHEY and CDR2 SVGEGT. Losses at the gene ends were 6 bases for V and 7 bases for J; bases not matched to a gene: 8. The CDR3 region is CASRPGGDLNEQFF. Partial CDR3 DNA: TGTGCCAGCAGGCCGGGGGGGGACTTGAATGAG.

This clone was counted at least ten times. Read data end 3 residues before the CDR3 end; the end is taken from the germline J gene. The chain carries TRBV28 and TRBJ2-1; 10 bases align to TRBD2. This CDR3 is built from 15 residues. The junction had 2 bases not matched to a gene; V was cut back by 3 bases and J by 3 bases. The germline V gene encodes CDR1 MDHEN and CDR2 SYDVKM. CDR3 sequence: CASSLASGGYNEQFF. The CDR3 bases that were read are TGTGCCAGCAGTTTGGCTAGCGGGGGCTACAATGAG. The full variable domain, in which reference TRBV28 and TRBJ2-1 provide the parts outside the CDR3, is DVKVTQSSRYLVKRTGEKVFLECVQDMDHENMFWYRQDPGLGLRLIYFSYDVKMKEKGDIPEGYSVSREKKERFSLILESASTNQTSMYLCASSLASGGYNEQFFGPGTRLTVL.

This clone was recorded at least ten times. The CDR3 loop is CASPRTGRTEAFF. The CDR3 bases that were read are TGCGCCAGTCCACGGACAGGGAGGACTGAA. The rearrangement links TRBV10-1 to TRBJ1-1; 8 positions match TRBD1. The read finishes 3 residues shy of the CDR3 end, and the germline J gene is used to complete it. The CDR3 contains 13 residues. The germline gives CDR1 WNHNN, CDR2 SYGVQD (reference sequence). Trimming cost V 9 bases and J 5 bases; bases outside gene matches: 8.

This clone was observed many times. The CDR3 end falls 3 residues outside the read, so it is completed with the germline J gene. The V gene is TRBV11-3, the J gene TRBJ2-3, with D hard to call. V lost 5 bases to trimming and J lost 4 bases, with 7 bases between them. The CDR3 spans 12 residues. The germline gives CDR1 SGHNT, CDR2 YENEEA. The CDR3 bases that were read are TGTGCCAGCAGCCAGTCTGCAGATACG. As protein: CASSQSADT. The CDR3, in full, reads CASSQSADTQYF.

This clone occurred a few times. The read falls 3 residues short of the CDR3 end, and the missing part is taken from the germline J gene. At the DNA level, this CDR3 is encoded by other sequences in the same sample as well. The genes are TRBV30 and TRBJ1-2; a weak D match, TRBD1 (6 bases). Germline V gene data show CDR1 as GTSNPN and CDR2 as SVGIG (reference sequence). The CDR3 extends over 11 amino acids. CDR3: CAWSAGTGYTF. The covered CDR3 bases are TGTGCCTGGAGCGCCGGGACAGGC.

This chain's CDR3 is CASSPGGSSYNEQFF. CDR3 bases read: TGTGCCAGCAGCCCAGGGGGGAGCTCCTACAATGAG. V usage is TRBV11-2 and J usage is TRBJ2-1; D is perhaps TRBD1 (7 bases). The CDR3 extends 3 residues past the end of the read, so its final part is completed from the germline J gene. The CDR3 totals 15 residues. Trimming took 5 bases from V and 0 from J, leaving 11 bases between them. Germline CDR1 and CDR2: SGHAT and FQNNGV.

This clone was seen ten or more times. The read ends 3 residues shy of where the CDR3 ends; the end is completed using the germline J gene. J is TRBJ2-2 and V is TRBV4-1; TRBD2 matches 14 bases. V was clipped by 3 bases and J by 9 bases; unmatched bases: 6. The CDR3 sequence is 16 residues long. Germline CDR1 and CDR2: MGHRA and YSYEKL. CDR3 protein: CASSHLGLAGVRELFF. CDR3 DNA (partial): TGCGCCAGCAGCCACCTGGGACTAGCGGGAGTCCGGGAG.